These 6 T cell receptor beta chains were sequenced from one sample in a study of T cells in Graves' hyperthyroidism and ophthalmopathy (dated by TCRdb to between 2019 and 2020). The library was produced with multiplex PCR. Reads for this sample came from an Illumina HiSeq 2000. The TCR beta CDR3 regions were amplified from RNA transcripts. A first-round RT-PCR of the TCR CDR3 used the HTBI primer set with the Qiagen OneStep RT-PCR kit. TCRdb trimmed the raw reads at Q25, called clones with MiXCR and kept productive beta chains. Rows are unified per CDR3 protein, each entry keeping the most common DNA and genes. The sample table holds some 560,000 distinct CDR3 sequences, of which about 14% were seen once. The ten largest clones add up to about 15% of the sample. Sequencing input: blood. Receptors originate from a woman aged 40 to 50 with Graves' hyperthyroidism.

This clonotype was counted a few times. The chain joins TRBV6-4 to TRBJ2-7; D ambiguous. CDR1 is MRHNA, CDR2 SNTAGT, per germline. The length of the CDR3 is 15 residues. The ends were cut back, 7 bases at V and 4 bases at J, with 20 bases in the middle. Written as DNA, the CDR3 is TGTGCCAGCAATCCCCGGTCCCCCGGTCCGTACGAGCAGTACTTC. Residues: CASNPRSPGPYEQYF.

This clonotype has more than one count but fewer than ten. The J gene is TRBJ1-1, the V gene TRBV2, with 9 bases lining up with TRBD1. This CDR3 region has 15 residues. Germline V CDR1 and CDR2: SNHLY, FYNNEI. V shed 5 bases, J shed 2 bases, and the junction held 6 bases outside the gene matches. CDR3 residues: CASSYLDRGNTEAFF. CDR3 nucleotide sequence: TGTGCCAGCAGTTATCTGGACAGGGGTAACACTGAAGCTTTCTTT.

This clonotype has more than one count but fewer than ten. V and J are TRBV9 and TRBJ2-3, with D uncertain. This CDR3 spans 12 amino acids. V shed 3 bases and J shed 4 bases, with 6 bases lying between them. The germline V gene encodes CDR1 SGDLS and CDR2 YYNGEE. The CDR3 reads CASSAGADTQYF. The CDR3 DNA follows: TGTGCCAGCAGCGCGGGCGCAGATACGCAGTATTTT.

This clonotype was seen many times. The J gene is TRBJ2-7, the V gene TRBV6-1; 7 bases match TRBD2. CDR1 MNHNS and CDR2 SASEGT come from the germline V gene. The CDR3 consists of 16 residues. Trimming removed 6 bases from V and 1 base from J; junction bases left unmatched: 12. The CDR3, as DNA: TGTGCCAGCAGCTCCGGAGCGGGATCTGTGTCCTACGAGCAGTACTTC. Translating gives CASSSGAGSVSYEQYF.

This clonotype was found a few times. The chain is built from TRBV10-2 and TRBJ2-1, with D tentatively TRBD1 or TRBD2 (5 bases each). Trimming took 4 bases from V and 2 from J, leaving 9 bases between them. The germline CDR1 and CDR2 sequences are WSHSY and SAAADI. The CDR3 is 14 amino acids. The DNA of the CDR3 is TGCGCCAGCAGTGCCGGGGCTACCTACAATGAGCAGTTCTTC. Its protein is CASSAGATYNEQFF.

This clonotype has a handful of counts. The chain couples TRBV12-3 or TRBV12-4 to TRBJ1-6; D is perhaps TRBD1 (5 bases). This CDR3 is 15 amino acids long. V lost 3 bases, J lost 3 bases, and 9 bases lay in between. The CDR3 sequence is CASSLAQGYNSPLHF. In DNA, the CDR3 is TGTGCCAGCAGTTTGGCGCAGGGCTATAATTCACCCCTCCACTTT.